This TCR beta chain was captured by sequencing in a study of shared clonotypes between healthy human individuals (dated by TCRdb to the early 2020s). Describing the broader study: Three men and two women, aged 18 to 49 years, made up the cohort. For each donor, three plates each were used for CD4 naive and CD4 memory, two plates were used for CD8 naive, and one plate was used for CD8 memory. The study deeply sequenced blood TCR repertoires of about 5 healthy adults to estimate repertoire size and the extent of clonotype sharing between individuals. Different laboratories and diverse techniques were used to prepare libraries and sequence TCR repertoires, to increase sequencing depth and limit assay-specific biases. Per donor, leukapheresis produced somewhere between about 0.8 and 9 billion PBMCs. The paper as a whole reports these results and caveats: Compared with non-shared clonotypes, clonotypes shared by all four sorted-subset donors had higher generation probabilities. Rarefaction of sorted-subset datasets indicated incomplete sequencing despite the large sequencing depth. When a few donors were compared, the shared fraction of clonotypes was about 5.2% for naive CD4, 3.5% for naive CD8, more than 2% for memory CD4, and less than 0.5% for memory CD8. Based on pairwise subsampling, the degree of clonotype sharing among donors was expected to be affected by sequencing depth. Estimated clonotype richness was generally larger for naive than for memory subsets. Only blood was sampled, and tissue TCR repertoires likely differ from those in blood. Because the study included only a small number of donors, the genetic and exposure-history diversity represented was limited.

CDR1 and CDR2, looked up from the germline V gene, are SGHTA and FQGNSA. CDR3 length: 14 amino acids, cysteine to phenylalanine. The only DNA kept is the CDR3, 42 bases in frame from the first base. The trim is 5 bases for V and 0 bases for J, with a gap of 8 bases between the germline ends. TCR CDR3 regions were amplified from genomic DNA by multiplex PCR using the deep immunoSEQ assay. For each cell subset, the extracted genomic DNA was distributed evenly across all wells of several immunoSEQ 96-well plates, and each plate served as one replicate. For sorted subsets, 200 ng of genomic DNA, equivalent to about 30,000 T cell genomes, went into each replicate PCR. The purified libraries were quantified using a Qubit 3.0 fluorometer, sized with a Bioanalyzer 2100, and then quantified again using the KAPA Library Quantification kit. Every immunoSEQ 96-well plate was sequenced on a dedicated single-read 150-cycle Illumina NextSeq 550 flow cell. In the paper's pipeline: Because the immunoSEQ output included only junctional sequences and no quality scores, the filtering could not be the same as the filtering used for full-length reads. Sequences were annotated with PyIR, a Python wrapper for IgBLAST v1.9, using IMGT germline references to assign V/J genes and CDR3. Reads with weak V/J assignments (E-value above 1e-6), missing CDR3, stop codons, out-of-frame junctions, or ambiguous translated residues were removed. V3J clonotypes were defined as sequences sharing an identical inferred V gene, J gene, and CDR3 amino acid sequence. The percentage overlap between two repertoires was calculated by dividing the number of shared unique clonotypes by the size of the smaller repertoire. Repertoire richness was assessed with RTK rarefaction, the Chao1 estimator, and Recon v2.1 estimates of unobserved clonotypes. Generation probabilities were computed with OLGA for all TCRbeta clonotypes obtained by the gDNA method from several donors. TCRdb stores this immuneACCESS table with in-frame sequences only. Part of the clones is absent; in the studies checked, under half of the shortfall reflects unresolved V genes, and no reason is known for the rest. The V and J calls and the clone size are those of that table, but D and trimming were determined from the DNA. This sample is represented by under 1,100,000 clones; around 78% of them were singletons. 0.5% to 0.65% of the sample goes to the ten largest clones.

Comments on this clone: Its antigen target is currently unknown. No much larger clonotype is one base removed from it; base qualities were not supplied.

Healthy HIV-negative adults with no recently reported acute infections or vaccinations were included as donors. Every donor was a Caucasian adult living in Nashville, Tennessee, USA. CD4+ T cells were enriched through magnetic negative selection, after which naive cells were positively selected on CD45RA and the remaining negative fraction served as the memory subset. Blood was collected by leukapheresis, and PBMCs were isolated by Ficoll-Histopaque density gradient centrifugation and then cryopreserved in liquid nitrogen vapor phase. Analytical flow cytometry was used to check the purity and quantity of each magnetically sorted T cell population. From each sorted fraction, genomic DNA was isolated and quantified by UV absorbance on a Nanodrop 2000c.

The sample comprised memory CD4+ T cells from PBMCs. Reading the label with the study, this specimen's cell subset or site is: CD45RA-negative fraction. Here the chain combines TRBV7-2 and TRBJ1-5, with the D gene too uncertain to name. The sequence was obtained from a man between 18 and 35 years old in good health. Some clones in this sample may be carry-over from other donors' samples. The DNA reads as follows: TGTGCCAGCAGCGACACTAATAGCAATCAGCCCCAGCATTTT. Its translation is CASSDTNSNQPQHF. The full variable domain, completed from the reference TRBV7-2 and TRBJ1-5 proteins outside the CDR3, reads GAGVSQSPSNKVTEKGKDVELRCDPISGHTALYWYRQSLGQGLEFLIYFQGNSAPDKSGLPSDRFSAERTGGSVSTLTIQRTQQEDSAVYLCASSDTNSNQPQHFGDGTRLSIL.